This T cell receptor (beta chain) was identified in a study of T cells in Graves' hyperthyroidism and ophthalmopathy. Amplification of TCR beta CDR3 regions used RNA as the template. When the TCR CDR3 underwent first-round RT-PCR, the HTBI primer set was used. MiXCR, applied by TCRdb to the multiplex PCR reads, yields one record per CDR3 protein. Among around 700,000 distinct CDR3 sequences listed, 30% to 40% were seen once. Germline V lookup: CDR1 SGHNT, CDR2 YENEEA. V lost 1 base to trimming and J lost 4 bases, with 14 bases between them. The CDR3 spans 17 residues. The sequenced sample consisted of blood. The chain links TRBV11-3 to TRBJ2-6; D gene uncertain. The clonotype was recovered from a woman in her thirties or forties with Graves' hyperthyroidism. CDR3 sequence (DNA): TGTGCCAGCAGCTTAGTTAGTCTGGTTGCAGGGGCCAACGTCCTGACTTTC. Translated, it gives CASSLVSLVAGANVLTF.